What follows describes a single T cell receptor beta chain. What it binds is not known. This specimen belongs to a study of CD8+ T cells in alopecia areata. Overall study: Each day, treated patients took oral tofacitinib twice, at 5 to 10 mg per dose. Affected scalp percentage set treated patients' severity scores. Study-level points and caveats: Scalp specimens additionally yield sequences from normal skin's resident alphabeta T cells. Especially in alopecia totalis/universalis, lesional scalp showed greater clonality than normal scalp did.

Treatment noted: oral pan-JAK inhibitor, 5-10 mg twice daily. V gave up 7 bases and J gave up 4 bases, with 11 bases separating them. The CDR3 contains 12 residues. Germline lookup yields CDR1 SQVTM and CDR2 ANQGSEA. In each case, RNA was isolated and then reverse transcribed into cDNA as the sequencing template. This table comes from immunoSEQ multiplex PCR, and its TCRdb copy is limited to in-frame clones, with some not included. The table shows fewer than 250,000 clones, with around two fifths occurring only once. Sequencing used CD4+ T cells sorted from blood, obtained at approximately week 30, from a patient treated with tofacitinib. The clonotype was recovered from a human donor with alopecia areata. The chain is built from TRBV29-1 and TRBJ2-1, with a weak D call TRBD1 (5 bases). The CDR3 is CSGIRQYNEQFF. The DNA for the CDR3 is TGCAGCGGAATCCGACAGTACAATGAGCAGTTCTTC.